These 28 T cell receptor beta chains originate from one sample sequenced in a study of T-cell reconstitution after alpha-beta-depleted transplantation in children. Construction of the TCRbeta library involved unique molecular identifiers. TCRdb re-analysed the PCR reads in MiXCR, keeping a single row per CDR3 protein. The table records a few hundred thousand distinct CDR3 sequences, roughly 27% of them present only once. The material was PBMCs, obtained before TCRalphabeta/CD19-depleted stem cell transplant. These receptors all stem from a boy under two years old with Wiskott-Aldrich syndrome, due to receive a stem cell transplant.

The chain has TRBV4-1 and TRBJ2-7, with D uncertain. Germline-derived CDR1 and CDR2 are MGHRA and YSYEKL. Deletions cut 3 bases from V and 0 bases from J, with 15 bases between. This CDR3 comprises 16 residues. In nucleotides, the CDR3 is TGCGCCAGCAGCCACGACGTCGCGTTTACCTCCTACGAGCAGTACTTC. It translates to CASSHDVAFTSYEQYF.

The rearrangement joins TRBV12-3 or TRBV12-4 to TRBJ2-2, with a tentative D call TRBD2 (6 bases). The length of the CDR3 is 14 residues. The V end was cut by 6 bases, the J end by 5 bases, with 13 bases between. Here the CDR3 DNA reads TGTGCCAGCAGGGGGGGATGGGCGACCGGGGAGCTGTTTTTT. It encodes CASRGGWATGELFF.

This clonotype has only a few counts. CDR3 protein: CSARVAGLAYNEQFF. CDR3 sequence (DNA): TGCAGTGCTAGAGTAGCGGGATTGGCCTACAATGAGCAGTTCTTC. The chain joins TRBV20-1 to TRBJ2-1; 8 bases line up with TRBD2. J lost 2 bases, V lost 1 base, and 4 bases had no gene match. The CDR3 has 15 amino acids. The germline CDR1 and CDR2 sequences are DFQATT and SNEGSKA (reference sequence).

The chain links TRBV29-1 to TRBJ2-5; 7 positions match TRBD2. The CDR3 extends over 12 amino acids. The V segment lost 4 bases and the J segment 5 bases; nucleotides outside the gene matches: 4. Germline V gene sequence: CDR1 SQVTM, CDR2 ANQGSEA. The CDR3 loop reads CSVGRAGETQYF. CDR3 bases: TGCAGCGTTGGCAGAGCGGGGGAGACCCAGTACTTC.

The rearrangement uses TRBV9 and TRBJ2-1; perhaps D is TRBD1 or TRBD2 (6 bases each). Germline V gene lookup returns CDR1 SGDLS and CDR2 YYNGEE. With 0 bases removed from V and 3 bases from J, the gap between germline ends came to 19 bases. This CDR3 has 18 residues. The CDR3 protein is CASSVGVEGGSYYNEQFF. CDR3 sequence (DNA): TGTGCCAGCAGCGTAGGGGTTGAGGGGGGATCCTACTACAATGAGCAGTTCTTC.

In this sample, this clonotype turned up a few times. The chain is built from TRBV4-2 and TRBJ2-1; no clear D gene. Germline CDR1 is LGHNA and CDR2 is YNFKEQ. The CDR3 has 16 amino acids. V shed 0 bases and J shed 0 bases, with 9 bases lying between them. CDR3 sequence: CASSQESRSSYNEQFF. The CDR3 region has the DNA TGTGCCAGCAGCCAAGAAAGCAGGAGCTCCTACAATGAGCAGTTCTTC.

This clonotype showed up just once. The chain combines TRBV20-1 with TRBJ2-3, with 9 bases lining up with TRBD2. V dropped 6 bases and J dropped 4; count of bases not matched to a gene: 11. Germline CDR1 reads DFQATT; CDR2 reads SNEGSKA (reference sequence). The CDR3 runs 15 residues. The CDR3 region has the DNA TGCAGTGCGTGCCCCTTAGCGGGAGTGGCAGATACGCAGTATTTT. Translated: CSACPLAGVADTQYF.

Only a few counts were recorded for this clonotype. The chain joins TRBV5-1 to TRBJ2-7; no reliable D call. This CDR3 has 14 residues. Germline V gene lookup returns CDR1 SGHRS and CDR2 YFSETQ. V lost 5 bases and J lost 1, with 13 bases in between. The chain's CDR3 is CASRSDTVSYEQYF. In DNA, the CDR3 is TGCGCCAGCAGAAGCGACACAGTGTCCTACGAGCAGTACTTC.

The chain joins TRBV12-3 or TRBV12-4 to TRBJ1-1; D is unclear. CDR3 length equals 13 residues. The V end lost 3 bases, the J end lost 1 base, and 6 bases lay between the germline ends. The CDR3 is CASSLSANTEAFF. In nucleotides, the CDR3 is TGTGCCAGCAGTTTGAGCGCGAACACTGAAGCTTTCTTT.

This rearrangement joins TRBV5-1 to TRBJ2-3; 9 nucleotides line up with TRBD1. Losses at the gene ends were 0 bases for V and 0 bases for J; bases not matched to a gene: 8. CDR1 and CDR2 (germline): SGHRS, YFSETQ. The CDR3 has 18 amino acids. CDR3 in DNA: TGCGCCAGCAGCTTGGTTGGGACAGGGCGGACTAGCACAGATACGCAGTATTTT. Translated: CASSLVGTGRTSTDTQYF.

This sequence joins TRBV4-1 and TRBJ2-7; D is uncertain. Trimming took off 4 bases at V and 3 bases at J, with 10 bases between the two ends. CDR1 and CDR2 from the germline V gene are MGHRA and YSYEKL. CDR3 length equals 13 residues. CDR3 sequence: CASSLRADYEQYF. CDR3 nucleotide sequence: TGCGCCAGCAGCCTAAGGGCGGACTACGAGCAGTACTTC.

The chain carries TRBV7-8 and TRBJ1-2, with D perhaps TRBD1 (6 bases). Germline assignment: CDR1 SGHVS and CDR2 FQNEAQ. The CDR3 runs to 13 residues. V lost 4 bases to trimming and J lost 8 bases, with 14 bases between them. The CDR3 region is CASSSRYREGYTF. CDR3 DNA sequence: TGTGCCAGCAGCTCGCGATACAGGGAGGGCTACACCTTC.

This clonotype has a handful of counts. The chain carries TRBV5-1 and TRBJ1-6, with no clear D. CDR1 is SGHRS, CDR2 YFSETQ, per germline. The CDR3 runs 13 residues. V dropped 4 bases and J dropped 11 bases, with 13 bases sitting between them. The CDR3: CASSLNREPPLHF. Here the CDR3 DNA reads TGCGCCAGCAGCCTGAACAGAGAACCACCCCTCCACTTT.

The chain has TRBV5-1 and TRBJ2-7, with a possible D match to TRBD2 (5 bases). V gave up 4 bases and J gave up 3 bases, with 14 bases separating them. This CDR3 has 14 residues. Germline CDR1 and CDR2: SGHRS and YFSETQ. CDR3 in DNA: TGCGCCAGCAGCCTGGACTTCACCTACTACGAGCAGTACTTC. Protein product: CASSLDFTYYEQYF.

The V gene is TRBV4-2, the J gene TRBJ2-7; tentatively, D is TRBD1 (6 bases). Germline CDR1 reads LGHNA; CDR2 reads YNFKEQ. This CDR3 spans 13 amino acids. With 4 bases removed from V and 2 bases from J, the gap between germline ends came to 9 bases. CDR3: CASSRGQPYEQYF. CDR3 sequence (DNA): TGTGCCAGCAGCCGAGGACAGCCCTACGAGCAGTACTTC.

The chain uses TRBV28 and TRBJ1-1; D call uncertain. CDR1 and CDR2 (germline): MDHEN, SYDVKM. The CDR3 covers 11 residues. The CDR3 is CAIRGFTEAFF. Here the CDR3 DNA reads TGTGCGATTCGGGGTTTCACTGAAGCTTTCTTT.

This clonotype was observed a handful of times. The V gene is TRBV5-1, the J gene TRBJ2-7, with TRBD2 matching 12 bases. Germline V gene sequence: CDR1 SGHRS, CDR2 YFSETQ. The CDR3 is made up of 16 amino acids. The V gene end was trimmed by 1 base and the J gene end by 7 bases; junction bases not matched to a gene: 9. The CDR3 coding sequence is TGCGCCAGCAGCTTGCAAAAGACTAGCGGGAGAGGTGAGCAGTACTTC. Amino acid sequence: CASSLQKTSGRGEQYF.

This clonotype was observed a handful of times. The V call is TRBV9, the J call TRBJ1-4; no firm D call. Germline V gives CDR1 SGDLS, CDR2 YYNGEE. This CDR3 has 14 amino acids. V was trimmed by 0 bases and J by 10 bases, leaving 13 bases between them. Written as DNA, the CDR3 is TGTGCCAGCAGCGTAGCAGAACAGTTCGGAAAACTGTTTTTT. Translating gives CASSVAEQFGKLFF.

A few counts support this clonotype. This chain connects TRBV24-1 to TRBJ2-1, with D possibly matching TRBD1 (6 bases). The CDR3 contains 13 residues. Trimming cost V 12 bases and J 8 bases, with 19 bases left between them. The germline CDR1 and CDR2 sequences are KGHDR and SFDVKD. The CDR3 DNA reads TGTGCCGAACCCGGGACAACTGGCGATGAGCAGTTCTTC. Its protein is CAEPGTTGDEQFF.

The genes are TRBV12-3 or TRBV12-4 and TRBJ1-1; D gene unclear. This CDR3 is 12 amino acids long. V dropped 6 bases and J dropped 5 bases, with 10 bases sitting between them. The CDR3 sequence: CASRLRRTEAFF. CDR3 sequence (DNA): TGTGCCAGCAGACTACGGAGGACTGAAGCTTTCTTT.

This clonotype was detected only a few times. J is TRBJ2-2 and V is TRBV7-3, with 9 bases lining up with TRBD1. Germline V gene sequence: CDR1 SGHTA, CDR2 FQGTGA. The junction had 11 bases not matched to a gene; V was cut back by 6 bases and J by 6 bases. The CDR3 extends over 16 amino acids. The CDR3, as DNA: TGTGCCAGCAGGGCACCGGGACAGGGAAGAGCCGGGGAGCTGTTTTTT. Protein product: CASRAPGQGRAGELFF.

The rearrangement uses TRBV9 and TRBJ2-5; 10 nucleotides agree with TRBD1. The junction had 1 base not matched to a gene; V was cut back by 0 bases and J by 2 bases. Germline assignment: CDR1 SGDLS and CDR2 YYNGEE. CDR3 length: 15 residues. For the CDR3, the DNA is TGTGCCAGCAGCGTAGGGGACAGGGGTCAAGAGACCCAGTACTTC. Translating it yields CASSVGDRGQETQYF.

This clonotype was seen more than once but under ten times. The CDR3 protein is CASTFDSSGANVLTF. Written as DNA, the CDR3 is TGTGCCAGCACCTTCGACAGCTCTGGGGCCAACGTCCTGACTTTC. The chain is built from TRBV3-1 and TRBJ2-6, with a weak D call TRBD1 (5 bases). Germline V gene sequence: CDR1 LGHDT, CDR2 YNNKEL (reference sequence). CDR3 length equals 15 residues. With 7 bases removed from V and 0 bases from J, the gap between germline ends came to 10 bases.

The CDR3 bases are TGCAGTGCTAATCCGTGGGACAGGGGCCTTCCCTTCCAGTTCTTC. This codes for CSANPWDRGLPFQFF. The chain is built from TRBV20-1 and TRBJ2-1; 10 bases align to TRBD1. CDR3 length equals 15 residues. Trimming took 4 bases from V and 13 from J; bases not matched to a gene: 16. Germline-derived CDR1 and CDR2 are DFQATT and SNEGSKA (reference sequence).

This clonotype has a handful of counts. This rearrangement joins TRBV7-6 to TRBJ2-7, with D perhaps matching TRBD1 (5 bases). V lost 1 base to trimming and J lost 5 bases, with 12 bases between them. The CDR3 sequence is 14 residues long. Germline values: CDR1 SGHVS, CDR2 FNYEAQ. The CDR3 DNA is TGTGCCAGCAGCTTAGAGCCAGGGATCCACGAGCAGTACTTC. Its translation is CASSLEPGIHEQYF.

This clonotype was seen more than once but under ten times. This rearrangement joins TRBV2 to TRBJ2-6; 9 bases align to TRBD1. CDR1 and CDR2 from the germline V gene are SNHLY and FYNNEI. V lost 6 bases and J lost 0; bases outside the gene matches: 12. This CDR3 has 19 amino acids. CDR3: CASREKRDRVNSGANVLTF. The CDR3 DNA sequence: TGTGCCAGCAGGGAGAAACGGGACAGGGTAAACTCTGGGGCCAACGTCCTGACTTTC.

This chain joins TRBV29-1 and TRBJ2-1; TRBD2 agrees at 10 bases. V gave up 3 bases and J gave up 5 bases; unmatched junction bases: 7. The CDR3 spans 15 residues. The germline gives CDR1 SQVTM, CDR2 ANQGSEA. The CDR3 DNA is TGCAGCGTTGAGTGGCTAGCGGGGGTCCACAATGAGCAGTTCTTC. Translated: CSVEWLAGVHNEQFF.

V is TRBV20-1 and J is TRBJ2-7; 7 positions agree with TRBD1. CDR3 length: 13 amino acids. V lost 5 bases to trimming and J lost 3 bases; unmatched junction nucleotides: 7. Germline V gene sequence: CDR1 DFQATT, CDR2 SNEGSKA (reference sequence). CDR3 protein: CSAAGTVSYEQYF. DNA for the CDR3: TGCAGTGCTGCCGGGACAGTCAGCTACGAGCAGTACTTC.